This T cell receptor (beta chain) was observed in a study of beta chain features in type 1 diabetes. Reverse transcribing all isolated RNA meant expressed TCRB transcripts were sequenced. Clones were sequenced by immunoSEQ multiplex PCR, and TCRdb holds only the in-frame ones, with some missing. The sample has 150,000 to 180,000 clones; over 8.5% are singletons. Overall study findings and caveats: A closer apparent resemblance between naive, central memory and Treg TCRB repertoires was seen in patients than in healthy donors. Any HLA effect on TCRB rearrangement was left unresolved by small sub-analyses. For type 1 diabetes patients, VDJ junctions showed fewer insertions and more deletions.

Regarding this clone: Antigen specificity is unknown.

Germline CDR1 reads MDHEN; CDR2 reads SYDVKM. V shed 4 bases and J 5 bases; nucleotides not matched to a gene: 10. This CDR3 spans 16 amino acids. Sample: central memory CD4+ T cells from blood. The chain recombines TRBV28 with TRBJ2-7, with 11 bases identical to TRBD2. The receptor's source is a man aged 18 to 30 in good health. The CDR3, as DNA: TGTGCCAGCAGTTCCCCGCGACTAGCGGGATTGAACGAGCAGTACTTC. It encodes CASSSPRLAGLNEQYF.